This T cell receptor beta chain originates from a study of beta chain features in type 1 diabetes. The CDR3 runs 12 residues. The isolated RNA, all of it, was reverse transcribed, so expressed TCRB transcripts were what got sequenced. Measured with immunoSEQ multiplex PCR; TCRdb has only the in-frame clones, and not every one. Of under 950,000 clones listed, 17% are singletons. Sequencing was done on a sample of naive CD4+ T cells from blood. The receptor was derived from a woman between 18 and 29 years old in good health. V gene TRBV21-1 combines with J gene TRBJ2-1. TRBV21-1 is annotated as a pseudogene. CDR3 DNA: TGTGCCAGCAGCACTCGAAACAATGAGCAGTTCTTC. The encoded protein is CASSTRNNEQFF.